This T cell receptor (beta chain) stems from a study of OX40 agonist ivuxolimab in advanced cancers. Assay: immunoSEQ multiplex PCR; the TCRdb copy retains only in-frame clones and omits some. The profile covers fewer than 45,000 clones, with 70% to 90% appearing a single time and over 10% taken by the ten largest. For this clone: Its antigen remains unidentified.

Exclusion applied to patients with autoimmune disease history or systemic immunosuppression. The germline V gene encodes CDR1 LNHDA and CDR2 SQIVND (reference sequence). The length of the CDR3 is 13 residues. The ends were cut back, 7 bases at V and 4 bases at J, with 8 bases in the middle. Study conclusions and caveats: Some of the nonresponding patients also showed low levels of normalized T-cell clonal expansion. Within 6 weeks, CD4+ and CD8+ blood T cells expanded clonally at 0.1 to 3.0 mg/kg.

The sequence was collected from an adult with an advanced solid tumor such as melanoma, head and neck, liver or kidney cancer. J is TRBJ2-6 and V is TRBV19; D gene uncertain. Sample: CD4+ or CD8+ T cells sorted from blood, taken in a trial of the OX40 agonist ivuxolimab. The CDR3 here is CASTSYGANVLTF. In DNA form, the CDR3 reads TGTGCCAGTACCAGCTACGGGGCCAACGTCCTGACTTTC. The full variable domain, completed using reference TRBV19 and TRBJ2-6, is DGGITQSPKYLFRKEGQNVTLSCEQNLNHDAMYWYRQDPGQGLRLIYYSQIVNDFQKGDIAEGYSVSREKKESFPLTVTSAQKNPTAFYLCASTSYGANVLTFGAGSRLTVL.